This T cell receptor (beta chain) was observed in a study of cytomegalovirus exposure and HLA in healthy donors (dated by TCRdb to about 2017). Turning to the overall study: A later analysis indicated that the 130 or so validation repertoires were generated on the platform also employed for the roughly 720 repertoires of the first cohort. A separate validation cohort of 90 to 150 different subjects was used in addition to the roughly 700-subject first cohort. To predict cytomegalovirus infection status, the study brought together high-throughput TCR immunosequencing, statistical association of individual TCRs with disease status, and machine learning. The aim of the study was to test whether cataloging public T cell receptors could identify signatures of past pathogen exposure. What the authors observed across the whole study: All 120 or so repertoires were used to score co-occurrence in the validation cohort in a later analysis, because that analysis had no HLA typing for the cohort. The study gave a list of over 150 TCR beta chains associated with cytomegalovirus. Of the cluster scores, about 94% were above 0 in a later analysis, which found that TCRs clustered in the first cohort also tended to co-occur in the approximately 130 validation repertoires. A few of the identified cytomegalovirus-associated TCR beta chains were confirmed in vitro to be specific for cytomegalovirus antigens. In both the original and validation cohorts, the classifier was reported to diagnose cytomegalovirus status with high specificity and sensitivity. While some public TCRs were present in many individuals, most TCR sequences turned up only very rarely across donors. It was suggested by the authors that the approach could potentially be generalized to other disease states and immunological phenotypes.

Worth noting for this clone: Its antigen target is currently unknown. Base-call qualities are not available, and no considerably larger clone is one nucleotide away.

Including cysteine and phenylalanine, the CDR3 has 15 amino acids. Only the CDR3 DNA stays, 45 bases, in frame from base 1. The CDR1 and CDR2 encoded by the germline V gene are MNHEY and SVGAGI. The V end gives up 4 bases and the J end 3 bases, leaving 5 bases in the junction not matched to a gene. Donors formed part of the validation cohort, which comprised some 120 subjects and was distinct from the first cohort of 670 or so subjects. The library was made by the immunoSEQ multiplex PCR assay. The authors' analysis ran thus. A statistical classification framework was built for diagnosing cytomegalovirus status from the catalog of TCR beta chain sequences. Here the immuneACCESS table is served through TCRdb, limited to in-frame sequences with V and J called. Missing clones are a known gap in these copies; in checked studies unresolved V genes cover under half, and the rest lacks a known reason. The V and J calls and clone size come from that table; D and trimming were worked out from the DNA. The sample contains tens of thousands of clones, 97% of them found a single time. 10% of the sample comes from the top ten.

This TCR derives from a man aged 25 to 45 in good health and CMV-seropositive. Sample: PBMCs. The chain employs TRBV6-5 and TRBJ1-5; 8 middle bases align to TRBD1. The DNA sequence follows: TGTGCCAGCAGTTCGACAGGGGCCTTCAATCAGCCCCAGCATTTT. This sequence encodes CASSSTGAFNQPQHF.